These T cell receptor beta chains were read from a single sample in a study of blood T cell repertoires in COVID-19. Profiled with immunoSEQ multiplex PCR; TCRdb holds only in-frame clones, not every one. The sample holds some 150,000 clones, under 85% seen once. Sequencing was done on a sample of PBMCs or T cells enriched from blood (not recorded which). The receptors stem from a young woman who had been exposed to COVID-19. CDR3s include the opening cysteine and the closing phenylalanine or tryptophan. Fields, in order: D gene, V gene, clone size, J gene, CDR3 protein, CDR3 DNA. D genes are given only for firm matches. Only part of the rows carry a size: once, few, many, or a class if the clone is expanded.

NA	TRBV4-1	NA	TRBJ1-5	CASSQDGLGLSQHF	TGCGCCAGCAGCCAAGATGGGTTAGGACTTTCCCAGCATTTT
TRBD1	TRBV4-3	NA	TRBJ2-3	CASSQALGQGGSDTQYF	TGCGCCAGCAGCCAAGCCCTGGGACAGGGCGGGTCAGATACGCAGTATTTT
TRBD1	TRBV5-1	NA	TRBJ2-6	CASSLGTGAGANVLTF	TGCGCCAGCAGCTTGGGCACAGGGGCCGGGGCCAACGTCCTGACTTTC
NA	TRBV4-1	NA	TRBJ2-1	CASSQGPSIDEQFF	TGCGCCAGCAGCCAAGGCCCTTCTATCGATGAGCAGTTCTTC
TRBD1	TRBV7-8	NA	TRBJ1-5	CASSVGTGEDQPQHF	TGTGCCAGCAGCGTCGGGACAGGGGAGGATCAGCCCCAGCATTTT
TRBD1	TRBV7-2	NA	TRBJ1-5	CASSSDRGNQPQHF	TGTGCCAGCAGCTCGGACAGGGGCAATCAGCCCCAGCATTTT
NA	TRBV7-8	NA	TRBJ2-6	CASSPTGSGANVLTF	TGTGCCAGCAGCCCCACAGGGTCTGGGGCCAACGTCCTGACTTTC
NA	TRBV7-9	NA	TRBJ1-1	CASSLVMAVTIEAFF	TGTGCCAGCAGCTTAGTAATGGCCGTTACGATTGAAGCTTTCTTT
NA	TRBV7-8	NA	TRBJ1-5	CASSSSYTAEYSNQPQHF	TGTGCCAGCAGCTCTTCTTATACAGCCGAATATAGCAATCAGCCCCAGCATTTT
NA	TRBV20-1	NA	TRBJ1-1	CSARDKAFF	TGCAGTGCTAGAGACAAAGCTTTCTTT
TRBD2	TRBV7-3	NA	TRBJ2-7	CASSEFGGLAGGPEPNEQYF	TGTGCCAGCAGCGAATTCGGCGGACTAGCGGGAGGTCCTGAGCCCAACGAGCAGTACTTC
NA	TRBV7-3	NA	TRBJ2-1	CASSKRRGSYNEQFF	TGTGCCAGCAGCAAACGGCGGGGCTCCTACAATGAGCAGTTCTTC
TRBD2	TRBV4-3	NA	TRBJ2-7	CASSPGLAINYEQYF	TGCGCCAGCAGCCCGGGACTAGCGATCAACTACGAGCAGTACTTC
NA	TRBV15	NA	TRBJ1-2	CATSHPGNGYTF	TGTGCCACCAGTCACCCAGGGAATGGCTACACCTTC
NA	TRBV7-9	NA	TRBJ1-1	CASTSGGSGHTEAFF	TGTGCCAGCACCTCTGGAGGGTCAGGGCACACTGAAGCTTTCTTT
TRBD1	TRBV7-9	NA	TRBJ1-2	CASSPSGQGHYGYTF	TGTGCCAGCAGCCCCAGTGGACAGGGACACTATGGCTACACCTTC
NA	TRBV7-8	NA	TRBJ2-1	CASSLTQPQGYNEQFF	TGTGCCAGCAGCTTAACTCAGCCCCAGGGCTACAATGAGCAGTTCTTC
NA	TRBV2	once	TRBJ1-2	CASSVRPGRLGYTF	TGTGCCAGCAGTGTCAGGCCCGGGAGGCTCGGCTACACCTTC
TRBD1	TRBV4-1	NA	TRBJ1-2	CASSQRQGDYGYTF	TGCGCCAGCAGCCAAAGACAGGGGGACTATGGCTACACCTTC
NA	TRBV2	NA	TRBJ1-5	CASKREGLGNQPQHF	TGTGCCAGCAAGCGGGAGGGATTAGGTAATCAGCCCCAGCATTTT
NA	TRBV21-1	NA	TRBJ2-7	CASSKAVSESYEQYF	TGTGCCAGCAGCAAAGCGGTTAGCGAGTCCTACGAGCAGTACTTC
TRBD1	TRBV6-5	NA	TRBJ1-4	CASSLDRGNEKLFF	TGTGCCAGCAGTCTGGACAGGGGTAATGAAAAACTGTTTTTT